This TCR beta chain was observed in a study of early T cells in non-severe SARS-CoV-2 infection. Study information: Sequenced bulk RNA came from whole blood that was unsorted, and chains were unpaired.

CDR1 SQVTM and CDR2 ANQGSEA come from the germline V gene. V lost 6 bases to trimming and J lost 5 bases, with 23 bases between them. The CDR3 spans 15 residues. Study-wide findings and caveats: Reliance on VDJdb matching favored anti-spike CD8 responses; private and CD4 specificities were missed.

Researchers attached unique molecular identifiers to individual cDNA molecules. MiXCR, run by TCRdb on the 5' RACE reads, gives a single entry per CDR3 protein. The sample lists around 57,000 distinct CDR3 sequences, more than 9% occurring once. This clonotype was seen more than once but under ten times. Its matching antigen is unknown. The receptor comes from an adult who was a healthcare worker with PCR-confirmed SARS-CoV-2 infection or an uninfected control (not recorded which). Sequenced material: whole blood. The rearrangement links TRBV29-1 to TRBJ2-7; D perhaps matches TRBD2 (6 bases). The CDR3 protein is CSVDPGGRGVDEQYF. CDR3 coding DNA: TGCAGCGTAGACCCTGGGGGGAGAGGTGTGGACGAGCAGTACTTC.